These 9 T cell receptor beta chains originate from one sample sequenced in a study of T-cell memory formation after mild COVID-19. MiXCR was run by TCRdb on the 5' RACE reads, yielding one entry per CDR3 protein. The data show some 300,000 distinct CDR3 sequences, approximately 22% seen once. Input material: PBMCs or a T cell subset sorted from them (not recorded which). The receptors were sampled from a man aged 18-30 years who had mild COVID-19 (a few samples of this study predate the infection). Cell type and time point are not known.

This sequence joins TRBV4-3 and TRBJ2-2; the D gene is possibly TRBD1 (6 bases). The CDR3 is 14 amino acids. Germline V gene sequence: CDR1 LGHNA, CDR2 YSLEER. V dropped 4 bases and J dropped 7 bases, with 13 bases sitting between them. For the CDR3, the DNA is TGCGCCAGCAGCCCCGGCAGGGGTCTCGGGGAGCTGTTTTTT. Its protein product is CASSPGRGLGELFF.

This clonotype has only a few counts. The CDR3 nucleotides are TGTGCCAGCAGTTACGGGACAGAGTATGGCTACACCTTC. Residues: CASSYGTEYGYTF. V and J are TRBV6-5 and TRBJ1-2, with 7 bases lining up with TRBD1. The CDR3 length is 13 residues. Germline CDR1 and CDR2: MNHEY and SVGAGI. Trimming took 2 bases from V and 5 from J; bases not matched to a gene: 2.

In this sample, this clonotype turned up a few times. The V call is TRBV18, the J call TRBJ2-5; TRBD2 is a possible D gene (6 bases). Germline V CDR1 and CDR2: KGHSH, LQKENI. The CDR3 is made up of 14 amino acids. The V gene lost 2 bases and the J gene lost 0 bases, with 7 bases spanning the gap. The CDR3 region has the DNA TGTGCCAGCTCACCAGCGGGGAACCAAGAGACCCAGTACTTC. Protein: CASSPAGNQETQYF.

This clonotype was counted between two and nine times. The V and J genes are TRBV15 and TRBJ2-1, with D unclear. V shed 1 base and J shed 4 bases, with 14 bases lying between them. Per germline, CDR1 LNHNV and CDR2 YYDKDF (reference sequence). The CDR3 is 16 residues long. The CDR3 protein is CATSRGLQTPYNEQFF. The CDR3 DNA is TGTGCCACCAGCAGAGGACTCCAGACCCCATACAATGAGCAGTTCTTC.

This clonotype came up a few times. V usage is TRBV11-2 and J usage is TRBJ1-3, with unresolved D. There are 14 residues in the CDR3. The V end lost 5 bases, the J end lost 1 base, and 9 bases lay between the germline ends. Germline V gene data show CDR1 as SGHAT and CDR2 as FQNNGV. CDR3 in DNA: TGTGCCAGCAGCATAGCCAGATCTGGAAACACCATATATTTT. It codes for CASSIARSGNTIYF.

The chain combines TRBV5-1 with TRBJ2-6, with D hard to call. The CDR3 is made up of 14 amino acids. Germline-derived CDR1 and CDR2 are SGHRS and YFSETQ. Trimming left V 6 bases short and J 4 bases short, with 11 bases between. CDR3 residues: CASTPPGGANVLTF. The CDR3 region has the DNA TGCGCCAGCACCCCCCCAGGAGGGGCCAACGTCCTGACTTTC.

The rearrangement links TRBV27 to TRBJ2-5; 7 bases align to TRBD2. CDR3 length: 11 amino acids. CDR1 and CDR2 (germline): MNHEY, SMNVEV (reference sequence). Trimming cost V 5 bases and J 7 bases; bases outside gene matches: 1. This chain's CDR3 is CASSGGGTQYF. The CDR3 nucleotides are TGTGCCAGCAGTGGGGGGGGGACCCAGTACTTC.

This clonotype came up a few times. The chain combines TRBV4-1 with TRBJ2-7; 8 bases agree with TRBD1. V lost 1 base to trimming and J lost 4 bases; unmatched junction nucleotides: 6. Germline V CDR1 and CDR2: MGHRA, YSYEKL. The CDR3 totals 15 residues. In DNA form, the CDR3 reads TGCGCCAGCAGCCAAGGGACAGGGCGGGGTTACGAGCAGTACTTC. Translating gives CASSQGTGRGYEQYF.

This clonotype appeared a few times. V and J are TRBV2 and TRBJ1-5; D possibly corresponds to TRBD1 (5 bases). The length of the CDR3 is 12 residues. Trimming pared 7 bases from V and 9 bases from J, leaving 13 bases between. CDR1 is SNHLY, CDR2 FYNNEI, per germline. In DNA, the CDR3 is TGTGCCAGCACCTTGGTGGGGGGGCCCCAGCATTTT. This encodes CASTLVGGPQHF.